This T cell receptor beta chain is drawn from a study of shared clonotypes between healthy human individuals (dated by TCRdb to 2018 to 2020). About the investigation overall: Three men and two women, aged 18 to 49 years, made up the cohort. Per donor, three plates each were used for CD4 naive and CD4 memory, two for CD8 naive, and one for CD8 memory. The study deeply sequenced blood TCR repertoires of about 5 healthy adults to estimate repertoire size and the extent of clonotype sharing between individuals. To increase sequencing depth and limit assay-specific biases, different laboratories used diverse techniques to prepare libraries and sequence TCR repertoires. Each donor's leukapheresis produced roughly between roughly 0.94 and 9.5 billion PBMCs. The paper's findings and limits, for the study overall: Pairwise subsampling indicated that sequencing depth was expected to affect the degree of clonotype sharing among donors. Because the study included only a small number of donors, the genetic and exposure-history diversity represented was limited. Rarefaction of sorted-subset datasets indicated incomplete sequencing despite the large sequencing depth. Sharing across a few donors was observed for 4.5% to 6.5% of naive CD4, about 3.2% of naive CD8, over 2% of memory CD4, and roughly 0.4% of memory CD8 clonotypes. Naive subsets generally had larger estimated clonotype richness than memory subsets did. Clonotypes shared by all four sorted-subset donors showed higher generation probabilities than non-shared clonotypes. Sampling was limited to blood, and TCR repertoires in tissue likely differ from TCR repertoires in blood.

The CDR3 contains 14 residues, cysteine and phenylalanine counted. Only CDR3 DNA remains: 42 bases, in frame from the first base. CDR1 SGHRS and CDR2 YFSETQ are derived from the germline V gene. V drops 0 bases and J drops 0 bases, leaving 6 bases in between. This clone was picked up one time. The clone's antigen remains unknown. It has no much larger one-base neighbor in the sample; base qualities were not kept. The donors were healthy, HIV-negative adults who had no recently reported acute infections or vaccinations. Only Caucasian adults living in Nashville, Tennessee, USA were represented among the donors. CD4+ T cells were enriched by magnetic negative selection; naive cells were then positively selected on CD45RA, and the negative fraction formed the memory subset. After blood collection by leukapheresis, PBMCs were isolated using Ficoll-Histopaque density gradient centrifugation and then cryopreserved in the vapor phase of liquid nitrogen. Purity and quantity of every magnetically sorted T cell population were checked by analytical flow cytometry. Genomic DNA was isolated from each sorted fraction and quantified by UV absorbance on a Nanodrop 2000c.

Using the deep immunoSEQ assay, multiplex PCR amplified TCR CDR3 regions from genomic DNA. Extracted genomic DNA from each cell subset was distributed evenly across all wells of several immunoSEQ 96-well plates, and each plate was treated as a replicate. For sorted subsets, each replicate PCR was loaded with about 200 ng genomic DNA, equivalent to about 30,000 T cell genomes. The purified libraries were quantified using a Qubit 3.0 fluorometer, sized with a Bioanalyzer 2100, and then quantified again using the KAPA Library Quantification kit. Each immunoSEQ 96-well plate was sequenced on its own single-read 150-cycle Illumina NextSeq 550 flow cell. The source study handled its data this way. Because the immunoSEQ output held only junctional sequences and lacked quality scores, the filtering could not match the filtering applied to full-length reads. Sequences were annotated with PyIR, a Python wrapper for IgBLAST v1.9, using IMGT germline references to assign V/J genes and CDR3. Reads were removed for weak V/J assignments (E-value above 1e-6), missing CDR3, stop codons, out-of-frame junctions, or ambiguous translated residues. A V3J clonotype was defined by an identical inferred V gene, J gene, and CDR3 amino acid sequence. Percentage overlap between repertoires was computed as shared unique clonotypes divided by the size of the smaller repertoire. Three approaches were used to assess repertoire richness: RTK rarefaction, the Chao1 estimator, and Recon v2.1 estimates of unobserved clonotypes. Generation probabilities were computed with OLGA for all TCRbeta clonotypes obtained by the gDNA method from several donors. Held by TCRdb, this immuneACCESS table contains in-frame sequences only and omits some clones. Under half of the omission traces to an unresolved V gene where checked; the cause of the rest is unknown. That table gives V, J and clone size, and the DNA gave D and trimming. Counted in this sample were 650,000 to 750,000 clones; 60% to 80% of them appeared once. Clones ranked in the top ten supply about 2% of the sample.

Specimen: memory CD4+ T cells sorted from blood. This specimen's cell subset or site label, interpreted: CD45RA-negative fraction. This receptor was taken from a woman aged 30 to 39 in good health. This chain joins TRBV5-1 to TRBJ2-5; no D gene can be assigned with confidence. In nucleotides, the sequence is TGCGCCAGCAGCTTGGGGTTTTACCAAGAGACCCAGTACTTC. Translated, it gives CASSLGFYQETQYF.